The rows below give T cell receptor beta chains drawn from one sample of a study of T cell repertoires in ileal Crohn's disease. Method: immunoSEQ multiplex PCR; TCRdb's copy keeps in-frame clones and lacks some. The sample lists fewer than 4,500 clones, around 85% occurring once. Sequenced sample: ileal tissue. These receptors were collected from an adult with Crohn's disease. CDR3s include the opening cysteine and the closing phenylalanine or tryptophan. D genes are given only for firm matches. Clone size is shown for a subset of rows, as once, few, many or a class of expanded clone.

TGTGCCAGCAGCTTAGATCCTAGTTCACCCCTCCACTTT	CASSLDPSSPLHF	.	TRBV7-2	TRBJ1-6	.
TGTGCCAGCAGTGAATGGGGTACGGGGGGCCACTTC	CASSEWGTGGHF	.	TRBV25-1	TRBJ2-4	.
TGTGCCAGCAGACAAGATCCAACCTACAATGAGCAGTTCTTC	CASRQDPTYNEQFF	.	TRBV28	TRBJ2-1	.
TGCGCCACCCGGGGGTCAGGGCCTAGCGATGAGCAGTTCTTC	CATRGSGPSDEQFF	.	TRBV5-1	TRBJ2-1	.
TGCGCCAGCAGCCAAGATTCGATGAGGGGGTTATCGACTAATGAAAAACTGTTTTTT	CASSQDSMRGLSTNEKLFF	.	TRBV4-3	TRBJ1-4	.
TGCGCCAGCAGCCAAGATCAGGCCGATGCAACTAATGAAAAACTGTTTTTT	CASSQDQADATNEKLFF	.	TRBV4-1	TRBJ1-4	.
TGTGCCAGCAAAGGACTAGCGGGGGGAAGCACCGGGGAGCTGTTTTTT	CASKGLAGGSTGELFF	TRBD2	TRBV28	TRBJ2-2	.
TGCGCCAGCAGCCAAGTTGGGACAGGGTACGCCGGGGAGCTGTTTTTT	CASSQVGTGYAGELFF	TRBD1	TRBV4-3	TRBJ2-2	.
TGTGCCAGCAGCCAAGGACTAGCGGGGTACGAGCAGTACTTC	CASSQGLAGYEQYF	TRBD2	TRBV7-2	TRBJ2-7	.
TGTGCCAGCAGCTTCTTGAGGGGGGGATCCTACGAGCAGTACTTC	CASSFLRGGSYEQYF	.	TRBV7-6	TRBJ2-7	.
TGTGCCAGCAGCGGACAGGGGACGGGAAACTGGAACACTGAAGCTTTCTTT	CASSGQGTGNWNTEAFF	TRBD1	TRBV7-9	TRBJ1-1	.
TGTGCCAGCAGCGTTGGGACTAACTCCTACGAGCAGTACTTC	CASSVGTNSYEQYF	TRBD2	TRBV9	TRBJ2-7	.
TGTGCCAGCAGCTTGCAGGGGTATTCACCCCTCCACTTT	CASSLQGYSPLHF	.	TRBV7-9	TRBJ1-6	.
TGTGCCAGCAGCGCTTGGACAGCTAGCACAGATACGCAGTATTTT	CASSAWTASTDTQYF	.	TRBV9	TRBJ2-3	.
TGTGCCAGCAGCGTAGTGGGAGCGGGGGGATCCATCTCGGACGAGCAGTTCTTC	CASSVVGAGGSISDEQFF	TRBD2	TRBV9	TRBJ2-1	.
TGTGCCAGCAGTATGAGTGACACCGGGGAGCTGTTTTTT	CASSMSDTGELFF	.	TRBV6-4	TRBJ2-2	few
TGTGCCAGCAGTTGGACAGGGGACCTGAACACTGAAGCTTTCTTT	CASSWTGDLNTEAFF	TRBD1	TRBV6-5	TRBJ1-1	.
TGTGCCAGCAGCTCTGCCCGGGGGGTCTACAATGAGCAGTTCTTC	CASSSARGVYNEQFF	TRBD2	TRBV7-6	TRBJ2-1	.
TGTGCCAGCAGAGAAACCGGGACAGGCCTACTCGAGCAGTACTTC	CASRETGTGLLEQYF	TRBD1	TRBV14	TRBJ2-7	.
TGTGCCAGTAGTATGAGGAGCCTAAATGAGCAGTTCTTC	CASSMRSLNEQFF	.	TRBV19	TRBJ2-1	.
TGTGCCAGCAGCCCGTCCAGGGGGCACACTGAAGCTTTCTTT	CASSPSRGHTEAFF	TRBD1	TRBV7-2	TRBJ1-1	.
TGTGCCAGCAGTGTGGAACCTGCGGCACCCCTCCACTTT	CASSVEPAAPLHF	.	TRBV6-4	TRBJ1-6	few
TGCGCCAGCAGCTTGGCCCCCGGACTAAGCTACAATGAGCAGTTCTTC	CASSLAPGLSYNEQFF	.	TRBV5-1	TRBJ2-1	.
TGTGCCAGCAGCTTCCCAGGGTGGAGTGAAAAACTGTTTTTT	CASSFPGWSEKLFF	.	TRBV11-2	TRBJ1-4	.
TGTGCCAGCAGCTTAGTCGCGGGCACGGCTGGCTACACCTTC	CASSLVAGTAGYTF	.	TRBV7-3	TRBJ1-2	.
TGTGCCAGCAGCTCGGACAGGGGATCCAATCAGCCCCAGCATTTT	CASSSDRGSNQPQHF	TRBD1	TRBV7-2	TRBJ1-5	.
TGTGCCAGCAGCACCACGACAGGATCGGGCACTGAAGCTTTCTTT	CASSTTTGSGTEAFF	.	TRBV7-9	TRBJ1-1	.
TGTGCCAGCAGCTTGGATGGGGGCCCTGACAATGAGCAGTTCTTC	CASSLDGGPDNEQFF	.	TRBV5-4	TRBJ2-1	few
TGTGCCAGCACCCGATTAGCGGGGGGCCTGGGAGAGACCCAGTACTTC	CASTRLAGGLGETQYF	TRBD2	TRBV11-3	TRBJ2-5	.
TGTGCCAGCAGTTGGGACAGGGATATGCCCCAGTACTTC	CASSWDRDMPQYF	TRBD1	TRBV27	TRBJ2-5	.
TGTGCCAGCAGCCCGGGGGGATCCTCCTACGAGCAGTACTTC	CASSPGGSSYEQYF	TRBD2	TRBV11-3	TRBJ2-7	.
TGCGCCAGCAGCCAAATAGCGGGGGGGAGCACAGATACGCAGTATTTT	CASSQIAGGSTDTQYF	TRBD2	TRBV4-3	TRBJ2-3	.
TGCGCCAGCAGCCAAGGCTTACAGGGGGCAGCTGGAAACACCATATATTTT	CASSQGLQGAAGNTIYF	TRBD1	TRBV4-1	TRBJ1-3	.
TGTGCCAGCAGCCCACAGGGGACTGGAAACACCATATATTTT	CASSPQGTGNTIYF	TRBD1	TRBV7-9	TRBJ1-3	large
TGTGCCAGCAGCCCGACAGGGGGCTCGAGTGGCTACACCTTC	CASSPTGGSSGYTF	TRBD1	TRBV11-2	TRBJ1-2	few
TGTGCCAGCAGCTTAGTCCAGCGGGGCACAGATACGCAGTATTTT	CASSLVQRGTDTQYF	.	TRBV5-6	TRBJ2-3	.
TGTGCCAGCAATAGTGCGGTCACAGATACGCAGTATTTT	CASNSAVTDTQYF	.	TRBV6-5	TRBJ2-3	.
TGTGCCAGCAGCTTAGAAGGGGGCGGGAGGGAACAGTTCTTC	CASSLEGGGREQFF	TRBD2	TRBV7-2	TRBJ2-1	.
TGCGCCAGCAGCCAAGATCATGGCGGGGGGGCAGATACGCAGTATTTT	CASSQDHGGGADTQYF	TRBD2	TRBV4-1	TRBJ2-3	once
TGTGCCAGCAGTGAAGTAGGGGGGGACCATTCACCCCTCCACTTT	CASSEVGGDHSPLHF	.	TRBV2	TRBJ1-6	.
TGTGCCAGCAGTTTAACCGGGAGGTTCGGAAATGAGCAGTTCTTC	CASSLTGRFGNEQFF	TRBD2	TRBV28	TRBJ2-1	few
TGTGCCAGCAGTTTAACAGGCATCCGCTCTGAGAGCACCTTC	CASSLTGIRSESTF	.	TRBV28	TRBJ1-2	few
TGTGCCAGCAGCTCTGCCGGGACTCGCCAAGAGACCCAGTACTTC	CASSSAGTRQETQYF	.	TRBV7-2	TRBJ2-5	.
TGTGCCAGCACTTCCTCTGGACTGATTAACTATGGCTACACCTTC	CASTSSGLINYGYTF	.	TRBV28	TRBJ1-2	few
TGTGCCAGCAGTCAAAGACAGTCCTCCTACAATGAGCAGTTCTTC	CASSQRQSSYNEQFF	.	TRBV7-2	TRBJ2-1	.
TGTGCCAGCACCGCGACAGGGCCTTCCTACGAGCAGTACTTC	CASTATGPSYEQYF	TRBD1	TRBV28	TRBJ2-7	.
TGTGCCAGCAGCCCGCGGGACTTCAGCACAGATACGCAGTATTTT	CASSPRDFSTDTQYF	.	TRBV5-6	TRBJ2-3	.
TGCAGCGTTGCCCAGGGACAAGAGACCCAGTACTTC	CSVAQGQETQYF	.	TRBV29-1	TRBJ2-5	.
TGTGCCAGCAGCTTAGATGGGGACAGGGTACGAAATCAGCCCCAGCATTTT	CASSLDGDRVRNQPQHF	TRBD1	TRBV11-2	TRBJ1-5	.
TGCGCCAGCAGCCCGCTAGCCGTCGTAGATACGCAGTATTTT	CASSPLAVVDTQYF	.	TRBV4-1	TRBJ2-3	.
TGTGCCAGTAGTACGGGACAGCTACGAGGTGGTAATTCACCCCTCCACTTT	CASSTGQLRGGNSPLHF	TRBD1	TRBV19	TRBJ1-6	.
TGCAGCGTTGAGGACGGGGTAAACTATGGCTACACCTTC	CSVEDGVNYGYTF	.	TRBV29-1	TRBJ1-2	.
TGTGCCAGTAGTATAAGGGGGACAGACCAAGAGACCCAGTACTTC	CASSIRGTDQETQYF	TRBD1	TRBV19	TRBJ2-5	large